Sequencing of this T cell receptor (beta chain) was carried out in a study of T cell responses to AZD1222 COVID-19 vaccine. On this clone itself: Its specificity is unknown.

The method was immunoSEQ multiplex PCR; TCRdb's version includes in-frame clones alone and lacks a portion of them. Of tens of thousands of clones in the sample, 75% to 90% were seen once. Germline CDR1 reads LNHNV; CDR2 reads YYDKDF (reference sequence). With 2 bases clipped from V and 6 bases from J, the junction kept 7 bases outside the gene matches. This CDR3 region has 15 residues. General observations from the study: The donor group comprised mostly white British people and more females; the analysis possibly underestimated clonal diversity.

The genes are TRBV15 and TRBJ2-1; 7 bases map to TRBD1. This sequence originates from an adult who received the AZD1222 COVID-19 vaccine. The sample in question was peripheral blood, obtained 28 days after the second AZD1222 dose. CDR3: CATSRRDRYLNEQFF. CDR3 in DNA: TGTGCCACCAGCAGACGGGACAGATATCTCAATGAGCAGTTCTTC.